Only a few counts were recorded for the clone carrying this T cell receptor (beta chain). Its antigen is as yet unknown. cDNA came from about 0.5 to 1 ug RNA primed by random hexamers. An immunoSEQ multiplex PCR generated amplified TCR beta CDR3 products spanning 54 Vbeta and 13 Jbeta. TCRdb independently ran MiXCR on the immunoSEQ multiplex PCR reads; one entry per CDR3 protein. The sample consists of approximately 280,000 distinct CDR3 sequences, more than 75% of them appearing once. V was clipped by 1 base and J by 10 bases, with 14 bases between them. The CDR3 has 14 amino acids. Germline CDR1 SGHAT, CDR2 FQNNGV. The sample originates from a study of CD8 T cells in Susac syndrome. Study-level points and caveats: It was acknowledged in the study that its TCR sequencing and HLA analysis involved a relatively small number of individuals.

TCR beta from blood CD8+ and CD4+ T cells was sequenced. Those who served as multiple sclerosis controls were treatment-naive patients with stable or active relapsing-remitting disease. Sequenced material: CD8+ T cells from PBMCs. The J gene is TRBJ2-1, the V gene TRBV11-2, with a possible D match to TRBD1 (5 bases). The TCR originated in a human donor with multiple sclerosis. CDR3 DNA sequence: TGTGCCAGCAGCTTAGGACCCTTAGGGGCCGAGCAGTTCTTC. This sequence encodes CASSLGPLGAEQFF.